The rows below give T cell receptor beta chains drawn from one sample of a study of beta chain features in type 1 diabetes. Libraries were prepared by immunoSEQ multiplex PCR; TCRdb keeps only in-frame clonotypes and omits some of them. Here the sample spans under 300,000 clones, 11% being singletons. Sequencing was carried out using naive CD4+ T cells from blood. The receptors shown here come from a man younger than 45 with type 1 diabetes. Both conserved end residues are part of each CDR3. The order of the fields is CDR3 protein, J gene, V gene, CDR3 length.

CDR3 protein: CASSAQGLRETQYF; J gene: TRBJ2-5; V gene: TRBV11-1; CDR3 length: 14
CDR3 protein: CASSQATGEASEQYF; J gene: TRBJ2-7; V gene: TRBV4-3; CDR3 length: 15
CDR3 protein: CASSLRPQGSPEAFF; J gene: TRBJ1-1; V gene: TRBV5-4; CDR3 length: 15
CDR3 protein: CASSPTSGTYNEQFF; J gene: TRBJ2-1; V gene: TRBV9; CDR3 length: 15
CDR3 protein: CASSPRDTQYF; J gene: TRBJ2-3; V gene: TRBV7-9; CDR3 length: 11
CDR3 protein: CASGFLRSEQFF; J gene: TRBJ2-1; V gene: TRBV12-5; CDR3 length: 12
CDR3 protein: CASSQLRGGNTIYF; J gene: TRBJ1-3; V gene: TRBV4-3; CDR3 length: 14
CDR3 protein: CASSFRQGLTTDTEAFF; J gene: TRBJ1-1; V gene: TRBV5-1; CDR3 length: 17
CDR3 protein: CASSPRTGSDQPQHF; J gene: TRBJ1-5; V gene: TRBV18; CDR3 length: 15
CDR3 protein: CASSYSTYETQYF; J gene: TRBJ2-5; V gene: TRBV6-6; CDR3 length: 13
CDR3 protein: CASTFSGSGELFF; J gene: TRBJ2-2; V gene: TRBV5-4; CDR3 length: 13
CDR3 protein: CASNSVLRETQYF; J gene: TRBJ2-5; V gene: TRBV2; CDR3 length: 13
CDR3 protein: CASSYDGGGTDTQYF; J gene: TRBJ2-3; V gene: TRBV5-4; CDR3 length: 15
CDR3 protein: CASSQVGGGTYNEQFF; J gene: TRBJ2-1; V gene: TRBV4-2; CDR3 length: 16
CDR3 protein: CASSLPVNEETQYF; J gene: TRBJ2-5; V gene: TRBV7-2; CDR3 length: 14
CDR3 protein: CASSQTTSDSSYEQYF; J gene: TRBJ2-7; V gene: TRBV4-2; CDR3 length: 16
CDR3 protein: CASTPIGANVLTF; J gene: TRBJ2-6; V gene: TRBV5-4; CDR3 length: 13
CDR3 protein: CASSYPAGAPYEQYF; J gene: TRBJ2-7; V gene: TRBV6-6; CDR3 length: 15
CDR3 protein: CASSQDGRGYGYTF; J gene: TRBJ1-2; V gene: TRBV4-2; CDR3 length: 14
CDR3 protein: CASSYSQGLETQYF; J gene: TRBJ2-5; V gene: TRBV6-6; CDR3 length: 14
CDR3 protein: CASSFGQLETQYF; J gene: TRBJ2-5; V gene: TRBV7-2; CDR3 length: 13
CDR3 protein: CASSPGGADEQYF; J gene: TRBJ2-7; V gene: TRBV7-8; CDR3 length: 13